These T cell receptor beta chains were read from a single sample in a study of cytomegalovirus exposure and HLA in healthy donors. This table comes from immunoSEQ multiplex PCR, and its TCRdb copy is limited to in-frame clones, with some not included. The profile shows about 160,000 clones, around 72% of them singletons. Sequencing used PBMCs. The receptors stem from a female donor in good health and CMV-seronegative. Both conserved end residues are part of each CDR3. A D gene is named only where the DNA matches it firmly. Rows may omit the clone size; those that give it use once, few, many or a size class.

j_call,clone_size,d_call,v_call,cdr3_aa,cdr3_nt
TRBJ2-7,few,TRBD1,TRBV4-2,CASSQETGEGTYEQYF,TGTGCCAGCAGCCAAGAAACAGGGGAAGGGACGTACGAGCAGTACTTC
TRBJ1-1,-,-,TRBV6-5,CASSYEWGPEAFF,TGTGCCAGCAGTTACGAATGGGGCCCTGAAGCTTTCTTT
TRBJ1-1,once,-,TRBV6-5,CASSYWGALSFEAFF,TGTGCCAGCAGTTACTGGGGCGCCTTGTCCTTTGAAGCTTTCTTT
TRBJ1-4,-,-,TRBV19,CASSPGSVATNEKLFF,TGTGCCAGTAGTCCGGGATCAGTTGCAACTAATGAAAAACTGTTTTTT
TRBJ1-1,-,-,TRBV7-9,CASRDWEAFF,TGTGCCAGCAGGGACTGGGAAGCTTTCTTT
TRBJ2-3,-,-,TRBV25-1,CASSEWGDRTDTQYF,TGTGCCAGCAGTGAATGGGGGGACCGCACAGATACGCAGTATTTT
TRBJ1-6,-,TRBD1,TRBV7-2,CASSLEGQDNSPLHF,TGTGCCAGCAGCTTAGAAGGACAGGATAATTCACCCCTCCACTTT
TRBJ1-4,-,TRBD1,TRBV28,CASRDQGQPNEKLFF,TGTGCCAGCAGAGATCAGGGACAGCCTAATGAAAAACTGTTTTTT
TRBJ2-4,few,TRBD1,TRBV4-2,CASSQRTGGRGSRSKNIQYF,TGTGCCAGCAGCCAAAGGACAGGGGGACGAGGATCTCGGTCCAAAAACATTCAGTACTTC
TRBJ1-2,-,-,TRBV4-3,CASSQVAQGNYGYTF,TGCGCCAGCAGCCAAGTGGCCCAGGGGAACTATGGCTACACCTTC
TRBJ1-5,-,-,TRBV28,CASTIGSVNQPQHF,TGTGCCAGCACCATAGGGAGCGTCAATCAGCCCCAGCATTTT
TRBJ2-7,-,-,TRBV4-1,CASSQVDQGGYVGEQYF,TGCGCCAGCAGCCAAGTCGACCAGGGGGGCTACGTGGGCGAGCAGTACTTC
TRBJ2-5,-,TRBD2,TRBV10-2,CASSDLPPTGQAGEETQYF,TGCGCCAGCAGTGACCTCCCCCCAACCGGGCAGGCGGGGGAAGAGACCCAGTACTTC
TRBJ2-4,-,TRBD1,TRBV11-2,CASSPSTGQRSENIQYF,TGTGCCAGCAGCCCCTCTACGGGACAGCGGTCCGAAAACATTCAGTACTTC
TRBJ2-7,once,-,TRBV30,CAWSVGRAHEQYF,TGTGCCTGGAGTGTAGGGCGGGCTCACGAGCAGTACTTC
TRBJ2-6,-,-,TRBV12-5,CASGRGRGAGANVLTF,TGTGCTAGTGGGAGAGGGCGGGGAGCTGGGGCCAACGTCCTGACTTTC
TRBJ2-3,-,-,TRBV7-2,CASSLAGPSTDTQYF,TGTGCCAGCAGCTTGGCAGGGCCGAGCACAGATACGCAGTATTTT
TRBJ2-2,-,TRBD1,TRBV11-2,CASSPRQGIIGELFF,TGTGCCAGCAGCCCCAGACAGGGGATAATCGGGGAGCTGTTTTTT
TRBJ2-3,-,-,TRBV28,CASSLFLLGTDTQYF,TGTGCCAGCAGTTTATTCCTTCTAGGCACAGATACGCAGTATTTT
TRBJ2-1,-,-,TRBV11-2,CASSLGGAQVTYNEQFF,TGTGCCAGCAGCTTGGGGGGGGCACAGGTCACCTACAATGAGCAGTTCTTC
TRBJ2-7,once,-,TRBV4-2,CASSHYPGDLRGNGQYF,TGTGCCAGCAGCCATTATCCGGGAGACCTTCGTGGGAATGGGCAGTACTTC
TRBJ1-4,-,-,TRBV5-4,CASSFGQPVNEKLFF,TGTGCCAGCAGCTTCGGACAGCCTGTAAATGAAAAACTGTTTTTT
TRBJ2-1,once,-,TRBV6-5,CASNLLGSYNEQFF,TGTGCCAGCAACCTACTAGGCTCCTACAATGAGCAGTTCTTC